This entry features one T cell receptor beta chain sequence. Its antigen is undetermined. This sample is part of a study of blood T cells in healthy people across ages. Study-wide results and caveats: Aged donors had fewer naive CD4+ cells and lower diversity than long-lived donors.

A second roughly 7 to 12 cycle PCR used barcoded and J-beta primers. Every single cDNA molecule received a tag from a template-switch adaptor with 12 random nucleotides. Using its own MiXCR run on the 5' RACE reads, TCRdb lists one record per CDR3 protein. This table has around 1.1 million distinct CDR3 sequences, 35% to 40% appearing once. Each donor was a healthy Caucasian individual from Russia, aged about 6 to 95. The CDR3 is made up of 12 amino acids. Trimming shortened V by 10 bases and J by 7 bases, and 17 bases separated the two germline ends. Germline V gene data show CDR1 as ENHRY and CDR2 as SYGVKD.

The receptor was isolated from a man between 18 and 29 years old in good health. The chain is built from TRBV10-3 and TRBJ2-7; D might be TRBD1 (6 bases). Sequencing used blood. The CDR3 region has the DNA TGTGCCACCCGGACAGTTTACAATGAGCAGTACTTC. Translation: CATRTVYNEQYF.